Shown below are 27 T cell receptor beta chains from a single sample sequenced in a study of CD8 T cells in ankylosing spondylitis. No antigen has been assigned to these receptors. Study observations and caveats: Seemingly distinctive of ankylosing spondylitis blood was a TCR beta motif formed by eight highly homologous variants.

A single record per CDR3 protein comes from TCRdb applying MiXCR to the 5' RACE reads. The sample comprises about 210,000 distinct CDR3 sequences, around 7.9% of which are singletons, and 12% to 15% rests with the top ten. The sample was blood, either unsorted or a sorted T cell fraction (not recorded which). These receptors all come from a male donor with ankylosing spondylitis.

This clonotype was recorded many times. The chain uses TRBV27 and TRBJ2-7, with D uncertain. CDR1 is MNHEY and CDR2 is SMNVEV in the germline V gene (reference sequence). There are 13 residues in the CDR3. The ends were cut back, 2 bases at V and 2 bases at J, with 7 bases in the middle. The CDR3 DNA follows: TGTGCCAGCAGTTTACGGCCCGCCTACGAGCAGTACTTC. Translating it yields CASSLRPAYEQYF.

Ten or more counts support this clonotype. The CDR3 spells CASSEPVSYEQYF. CDR3 bases: TGTGCCAGCAGTGAACCCGTCTCCTACGAGCAGTACTTC. J is TRBJ2-7 and V is TRBV25-1; D remains unclear. This CDR3 is built from 13 residues. CDR1 MGHDK and CDR2 SYGVNS come from the germline V gene. Trimming took off 2 bases at V and 0 bases at J, with 5 bases between the two ends.

This clonotype was recorded at least ten times. This chain connects TRBV9 to TRBJ1-2, with 12 bases identical to TRBD1. V was clipped by 0 bases and J by 4 bases; unmatched bases: 13. The CDR3 loop spans 19 amino acids. Germline CDR1 is SGDLS and CDR2 is YYNGEE. The CDR3 sequence: CASSVGRKGQGALGYGYTF. In DNA, the CDR3 is TGTGCCAGCAGCGTAGGAAGGAAGGGACAGGGGGCGTTGGGCTATGGCTACACCTTC.

Only a few counts were recorded for this clonotype. V and J are TRBV7-2 and TRBJ2-7; D remains unclear. The CDR3 consists of 14 residues. Between the trimmed V and J ends, which lost 2 bases and 5 bases, there was a span of 13 bases. Germline CDR1 is SGHTA and CDR2 is FQGNSA. CDR3 in amino acids: CASSLFLIVDEQYF. In DNA, the CDR3 is TGTGCCAGCAGCTTATTTTTAATCGTGGACGAGCAGTACTTC.

This clonotype was seen repeatedly, ten times or more. The chain recombines TRBV7-9 with TRBJ1-2, with a weak D call TRBD1 (5 bases). This CDR3 is built from 15 residues. Germline lookup yields CDR1 SEHNR and CDR2 FQNEAQ (reference sequence). Trimming stripped 7 bases from V and 4 bases from J, with 19 bases between. The CDR3 region is CASTLPVRGVYGYTF. CDR3 bases: TGTGCCAGCACCCTCCCTGTGAGGGGAGTCTATGGCTACACCTTC.

This clonotype was found many times. The chain is built from TRBV7-3 and TRBJ2-1; 7 bases are a match to TRBD1. The CDR3 length is 17 residues. Germline V gene data show CDR1 as SGHTA and CDR2 as FQGTGA. V gave up 1 base and J gave up 0 bases; unmatched junction bases: 6. Here the CDR3 DNA reads TGTGCCAGCAGCTTAAGGACAGGTTTGAGCTCCTACAATGAGCAGTTCTTC. Its translation is CASSLRTGLSSYNEQFF. The variable domain in full, with the rest retrieved from reference TRBV7-3 and TRBJ2-1, is GAGVSQTPSNKVTEKGKYVELRCDPISGHTALYWYRQSLGQGPEFLIYFQGTGAADDSGLPNDRFFAVRPEGSVSTLKIQRTERGDSAVYLCASSLRTGLSSYNEQFFGPGTRLTVL.

V gene TRBV12-3 or TRBV12-4 combines with J gene TRBJ2-3; 11 positions agree with TRBD1. CDR3 size: 15 residues. After removal of 6 bases from V and 4 bases from J, the junction contained 6 bases not matched to a gene. The CDR3 sequence: CASSWTGGPSDTQYF. The CDR3 nucleotides are TGTGCCAGCAGCTGGACAGGGGGCCCCTCAGATACGCAGTATTTT.

The chain has TRBV4-2 and TRBJ2-1; the D call may be TRBD1 or TRBD2 (5 bases each). The CDR3 totals 15 residues. V lost 3 bases to trimming and J lost 7 bases, with 16 bases between them. CDR1 is LGHNA and CDR2 is YNFKEQ in the germline V gene. The CDR3 loop reads CASSQWEGTGNEQFF. Written as DNA, the CDR3 is TGTGCCAGCAGCCAGTGGGAAGGGACGGGGAATGAGCAGTTCTTC.

This clonotype has a handful of counts. The gene calls are TRBV6-1 and TRBJ2-1; 8 nucleotides align to TRBD2. This CDR3 is built from 15 residues. Germline V gene sequence: CDR1 MNHNS, CDR2 SASEGT. V was pared by 11 bases and J by 6 bases, with 15 bases of the junction left unmatched. Here the CDR3 reads CASRGGEGPFNEQFF. The DNA for the CDR3 is TGTGCCTCTCGGGGGGGCGAGGGTCCTTTCAATGAGCAGTTCTTC.

This sequence joins TRBV27 and TRBJ2-1; the match to TRBD2 covers 7 bases. The germline V gene encodes CDR1 MNHEY and CDR2 SMNVEV (reference sequence). This CDR3 spans 14 amino acids. V dropped 6 bases and J dropped 1; count of bases not matched to a gene: 3. Written as DNA, the CDR3 is TGTGCCAGCAGATGGGGGGGGTCCTACAATGAGCAGTTCTTC. This sequence encodes CASRWGGSYNEQFF.

This clonotype was recorded many times. The chain carries TRBV28 and TRBJ2-3; 8 nucleotides line up with TRBD2. Germline assignment: CDR1 MDHEN and CDR2 SYDVKM. CDR3 length: 17 residues. Trimming took 6 bases from V and 1 from J; bases not matched to a gene: 12. CDR3 bases: TGTGCCAGCAGCCGATTTTGGGCGGGGGGAGGCACAGATACGCAGTATTTT. As protein: CASSRFWAGGGTDTQYF.

This clonotype was recorded many times. This chain uses TRBV28 with TRBJ2-1, with 7 bases fitting TRBD2. V lost 8 bases to trimming and J lost 8 bases; unmatched junction nucleotides: 15. The germline CDR1 and CDR2 sequences are MDHEN and SYDVKM. The CDR3 runs 15 residues. Written as DNA, the CDR3 is TGTGCCAGCGGATTACGCGGGAGAGGAAGGGATGAGCAGTTCTTC. This sequence encodes CASGLRGRGRDEQFF.

This clonotype was observed many times. Here the CDR3 reads CASTLTSQGRETQYF. CDR3 sequence (DNA): TGTGCCAGCACCCTTACCTCACAGGGGCGAGAGACCCAGTACTTC. The chain combines TRBV7-2 with TRBJ2-5; 7 nucleotides agree with TRBD1. The germline V gene encodes CDR1 SGHTA and CDR2 FQGNSA. V lost 7 bases and J lost 4; bases outside the gene matches: 12. The length of the CDR3 is 15 residues.

The sample holds many counts of this clonotype. The rearrangement joins TRBV12-3 or TRBV12-4 to TRBJ2-3; D is unclear. With 2 bases removed from V and 0 bases from J, the gap between germline ends came to 24 bases. The CDR3 is 20 residues long. The CDR3 loop reads CASSLFTHQERAPSTDTQYF. In DNA, the CDR3 is TGTGCCAGCAGTTTATTTACCCATCAAGAGCGCGCCCCTAGCACAGATACGCAGTATTTT.

The V and J genes are TRBV12-3 or TRBV12-4 and TRBJ2-6, with D unresolved. Trimming pared 3 bases from V and 2 bases from J, leaving 8 bases between. The CDR3 is 15 amino acids. The CDR3: CASSFRQTGANVLTF. CDR3 bases: TGTGCCAGCAGTTTTCGACAAACTGGGGCCAACGTCCTGACTTTC.

This clonotype was picked up many times. The rearrangement joins TRBV29-1 to TRBJ2-7; D may match TRBD1 or TRBD2 (5 bases each). The CDR3 spans 13 residues. Germline V gives CDR1 SQVTM, CDR2 ANQGSEA. V dropped 5 bases and J dropped 2 bases, with 13 bases sitting between them. The CDR3 nucleotides are TGCAGCGTTCTCGGGACGGCGACCTACGAGCAGTACTTC. This codes for CSVLGTATYEQYF.

This clonotype has a count of ten or more. This chain connects TRBV5-1 to TRBJ1-1, with TRBD1 as a possible D gene (6 bases). CDR3 length equals 12 residues. V was trimmed by 4 bases and J by 10 bases, leaving 14 bases between them. Germline-derived CDR1 and CDR2 are SGHRS and YFSETQ. The CDR3 nucleotides are TGCGCCAGCAGCCCAAACGGACAGCGAGCTTTCTTT. Residues: CASSPNGQRAFF.

There are a few counts of this clonotype. The chain joins TRBV6-2 or TRBV6-3 to TRBJ2-3; 11 bases are shared with TRBD2. The CDR3 runs to 20 residues. Trimming took 4 bases from V and 4 from J; bases not matched to a gene: 19. Germline-derived CDR1 and CDR2 are MNHEY and SVGEGT. This CDR3 reads CASSSLGLAGIKPVADTQYF. CDR3 DNA: TGTGCCAGCAGTTCCCTCGGACTAGCGGGTATTAAGCCGGTAGCAGATACGCAGTATTTT.

In its sample, this clonotype was seen many times. The chain uses TRBV2 and TRBJ1-5; D possibly corresponds to TRBD1 (5 bases). Germline V CDR1 and CDR2: SNHLY, FYNNEI. V lost 1 base, J lost 5 bases, and 9 bases lay in between. The CDR3 is made up of 14 amino acids. The CDR3 bases are TGTGCCAGCAGTGAAGTAGGGGTCGATCAGCCCCAGCATTTT. Protein sequence: CASSEVGVDQPQHF.

This clonotype was counted at least ten times. This chain links TRBV28 with TRBJ2-3, with D hard to call. This CDR3 has 15 amino acids. Germline V lookup: CDR1 MDHEN, CDR2 SYDVKM. Trimming shortened V by 5 bases and J by 7 bases, and 19 bases separated the two germline ends. The CDR3 nucleotides are TGTGCCAGCAGTCCTACTTTCGACTCCCCGAATACGCAGTATTTT. Protein sequence: CASSPTFDSPNTQYF.

This clonotype has at least ten counts. V is TRBV15 and J is TRBJ2-7; 8 bases fit TRBD2. The CDR3 spans 15 residues. Germline V gives CDR1 LNHNV, CDR2 YYDKDF (reference sequence). J gave up 5 bases and V 6 bases, and 12 bases lay outside the gene matches. CDR3 loop: CATSWPGGAGDEQYF. CDR3 bases: TGTGCCACCAGTTGGCCGGGGGGGGCAGGAGACGAGCAGTACTTC.

CDR3: CASNRQDLDTQYF. CDR3 DNA sequence: TGTGCCAGCAATCGACAAGATTTAGATACGCAGTATTTT. The chain recombines TRBV7-9 with TRBJ2-3; D uncertain. The V gene's germline CDR1 is SEHNR and CDR2 FQNEAQ (reference sequence). CDR3 length: 13 amino acids. V was pared by 7 bases and J by 5 bases, with 13 bases between.

This clonotype was found many times. The V and J genes are TRBV2 and TRBJ2-1; the D is unclear. The CDR3 has 10 residues. Germline V gene sequence: CDR1 SNHLY, CDR2 FYNNEI. V was cut by 7 bases and J by 2 bases, with 0 bases left in between. CDR3 coding DNA: TGTGCCAGCACCTACAATGAGCAGTTCTTC. Translation: CASTYNEQFF.

This clonotype was recorded many times. This CDR3 reads CASRYQGAPTGDTGELFF. DNA of the CDR3: TGCGCCAGCAGGTATCAGGGGGCCCCCACTGGTGACACCGGGGAGCTGTTTTTT. The rearrangement uses TRBV5-1 and TRBJ2-2; 8 bases fit TRBD1. The CDR3 covers 18 residues. With V trimmed by 5 bases and J by 3 bases, 15 bases remained unmatched. The germline V gene has CDR1 SGHRS and CDR2 YFSETQ.

This clonotype was found many times. V usage is TRBV3-1 and J usage is TRBJ2-7, with unresolved D. The germline V gene has CDR1 LGHDT and CDR2 YNNKEL (reference sequence). The CDR3 is 17 amino acids. Between the trimmed V and J ends, which lost 2 bases and 2 bases, there was a span of 19 bases. The CDR3 loop is CASSQRYGPLPTYEQYF. In DNA form, the CDR3 reads TGTGCCAGCAGCCAACGATACGGGCCACTACCCACCTACGAGCAGTACTTC.

This chain joins TRBV6-2 or TRBV6-3 and TRBJ2-1; 8 nucleotides align to TRBD1. J gave up 5 bases and V 7 bases, and 10 bases lay outside the gene matches. CDR1 is MNHEY and CDR2 is SVGEGT in the germline V gene. This CDR3 spans 15 amino acids. The CDR3 bases are TGTGCCAGCACCTCGGACAGGGAGGCCCACAATGAGCAGTTCTTC. Translating gives CASTSDREAHNEQFF.

The rearrangement uses TRBV12-3 or TRBV12-4 and TRBJ1-1, with D possibly TRBD1 on 5 matching bases. V lost 2 bases, J lost 5 bases, and 9 bases lay in between. The CDR3 loop spans 13 amino acids. CDR3 DNA sequence: TGTGCCAGCAGTTTATCCAGGGAAACTGAAGCTTTCTTT. Protein product: CASSLSRETEAFF.